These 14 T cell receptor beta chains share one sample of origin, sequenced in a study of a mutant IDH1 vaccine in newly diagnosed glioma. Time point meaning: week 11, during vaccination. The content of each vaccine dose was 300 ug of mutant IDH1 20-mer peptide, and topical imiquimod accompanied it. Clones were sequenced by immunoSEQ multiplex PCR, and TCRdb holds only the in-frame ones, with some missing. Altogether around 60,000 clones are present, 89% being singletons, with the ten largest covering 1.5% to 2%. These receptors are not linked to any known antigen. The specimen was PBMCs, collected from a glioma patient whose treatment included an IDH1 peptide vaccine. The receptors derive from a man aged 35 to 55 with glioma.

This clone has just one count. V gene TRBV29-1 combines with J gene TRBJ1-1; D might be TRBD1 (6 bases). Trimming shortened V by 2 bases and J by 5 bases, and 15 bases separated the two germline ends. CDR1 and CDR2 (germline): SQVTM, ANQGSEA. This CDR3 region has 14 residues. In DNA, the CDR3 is TGCAGCGTTGAACTCACAGGGTGGGGGACTGAAGCTTTCTTT. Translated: CSVELTGWGTEAFF.

DNA for the CDR3: TGTGCCAGCAGTGACCGAACAGGGTGGTTAGGTGGCTACACCTTC. It specifies CASSDRTGWLGGYTF. The chain is built from TRBV6-4 and TRBJ1-2, with a tentative D call TRBD1 (6 bases). Trimming left V 2 bases short and J 7 bases short, with 17 bases between. CDR1 is MRHNA and CDR2 is SNTAGT in the germline V gene. This CDR3 is built from 15 residues.

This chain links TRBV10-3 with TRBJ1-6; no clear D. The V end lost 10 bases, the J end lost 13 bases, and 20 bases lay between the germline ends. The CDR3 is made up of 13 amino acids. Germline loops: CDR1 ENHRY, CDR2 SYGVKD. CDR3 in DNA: TGTGCCACCGCGGAGGGCCTTGAGAGTCCCCTCCACTTT. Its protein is CATAEGLESPLHF.

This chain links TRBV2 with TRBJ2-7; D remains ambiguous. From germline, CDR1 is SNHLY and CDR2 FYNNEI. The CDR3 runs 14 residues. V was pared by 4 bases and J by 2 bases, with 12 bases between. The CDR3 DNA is TGTGCCAGCAGTGTTAGAGAGATGACCTACGAGCAGTACTTC. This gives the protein CASSVREMTYEQYF.

This CDR3 reads CASSSSGTVEAFF. CDR3 coding DNA: TGTGCCAGCAGTTCCTCCGGGACGGTCGAAGCTTTCTTT. The J gene is TRBJ1-1, the V gene TRBV28, with a possible D match to TRBD1 (5 bases). Germline V CDR1 and CDR2: MDHEN, SYDVKM. V lost 4 bases and J lost 8, with 14 bases in between. The CDR3 is 13 residues long.

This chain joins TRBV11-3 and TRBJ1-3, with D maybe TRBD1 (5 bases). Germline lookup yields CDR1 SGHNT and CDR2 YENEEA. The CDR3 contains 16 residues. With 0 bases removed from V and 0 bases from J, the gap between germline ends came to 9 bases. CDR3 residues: CASSLDGTNSGNTIYF. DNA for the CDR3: TGTGCCAGCAGCTTAGACGGGACGAACTCTGGAAACACCATATATTTT.

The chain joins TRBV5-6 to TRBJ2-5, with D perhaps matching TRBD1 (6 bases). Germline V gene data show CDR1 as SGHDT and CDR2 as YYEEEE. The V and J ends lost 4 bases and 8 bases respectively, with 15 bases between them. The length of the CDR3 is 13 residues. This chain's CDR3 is CASSIRQQGTQYF. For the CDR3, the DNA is TGTGCCAGCAGCATAAGACAACAGGGTACCCAGTACTTC.

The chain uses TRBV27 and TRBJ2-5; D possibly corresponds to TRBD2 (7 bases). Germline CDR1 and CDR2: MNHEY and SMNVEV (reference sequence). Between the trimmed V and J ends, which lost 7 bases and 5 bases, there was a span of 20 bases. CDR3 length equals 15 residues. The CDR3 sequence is CASKPMGRGGETQYF. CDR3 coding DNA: TGTGCCAGCAAACCCATGGGGAGGGGGGGTGAGACCCAGTACTTC.

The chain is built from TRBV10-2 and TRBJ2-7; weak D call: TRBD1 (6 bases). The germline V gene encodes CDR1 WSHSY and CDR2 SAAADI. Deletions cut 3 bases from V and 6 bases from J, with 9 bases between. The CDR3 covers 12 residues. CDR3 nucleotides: TGCGCCAGCAGTGACCAAGGGGGCGAGCAGTACGTC. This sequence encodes CASSDQGGEQYV.

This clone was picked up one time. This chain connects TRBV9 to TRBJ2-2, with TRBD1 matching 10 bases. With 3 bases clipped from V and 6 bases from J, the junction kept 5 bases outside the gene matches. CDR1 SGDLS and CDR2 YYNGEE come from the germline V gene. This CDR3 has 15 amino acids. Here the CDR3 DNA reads TGTGCCAGCAGCGCGGGACAGGGGAGTTCCGGGGAGCTGTTTTTT. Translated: CASSAGQGSSGELFF.

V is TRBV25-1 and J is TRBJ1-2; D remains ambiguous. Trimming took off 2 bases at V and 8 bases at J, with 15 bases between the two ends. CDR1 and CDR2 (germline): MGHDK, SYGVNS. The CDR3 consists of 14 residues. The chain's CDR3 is CASSELWEGAGYTF. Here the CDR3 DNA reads TGTGCCAGCAGTGAACTTTGGGAAGGTGCCGGCTACACCTTC.

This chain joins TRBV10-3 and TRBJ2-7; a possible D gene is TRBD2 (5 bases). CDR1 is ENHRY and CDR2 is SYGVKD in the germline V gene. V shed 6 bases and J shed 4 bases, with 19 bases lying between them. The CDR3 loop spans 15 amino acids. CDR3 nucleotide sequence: TGTGCCATCAGCGACCCCACGGGATCGGTTTACGAGCAGTACGTC. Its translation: CAISDPTGSVYEQYV.

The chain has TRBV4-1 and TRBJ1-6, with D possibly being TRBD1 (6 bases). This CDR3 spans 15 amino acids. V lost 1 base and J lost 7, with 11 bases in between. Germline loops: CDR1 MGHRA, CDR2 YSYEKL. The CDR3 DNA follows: TGCGCCAGCAGCCAAGTCCAGGGACAAAATTCACCCCTCCACTTT. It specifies CASSQVQGQNSPLHF.

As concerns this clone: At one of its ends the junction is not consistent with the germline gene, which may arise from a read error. Here the CDR3 reads CASSGPQTSGRTNF. CDR3 bases: TGTGCCAGCAGTGGGCCCCAGACTAGCGGGAGGACAAACTTC. The chain uses TRBV2 and TRBJ2-7; 13 bases fit TRBD2. The CDR3 loop spans 14 amino acids. Germline-derived CDR1 and CDR2 are SNHLY and FYNNEI.